The source of this T cell receptor beta chain is a study of PD-L1 blockade in urothelial cancer. Sequencing was performed with immunoSEQ multiplex PCR; in TCRdb, only in-frame clones are kept and a portion is missing. The sample carries around 70,000 clones, 65% to 85% recorded once. This CDR3 region has 13 residues. V was cut by 2 bases and J by 4 bases, with 5 bases left in between. The germline CDR1 and CDR2 sequences are ENHRY and SYGVKD. The time point was: pretreatment peripheral blood. Patients in the study were battling locally advanced or metastatic urothelial carcinoma. The chain is built from TRBV10-3 and TRBJ2-2; D not resolved. The source is a woman in her seventies with urothelial cancer. The sample was PBMCs, taken around atezolizumab (anti-PD-L1) treatment. The DNA of the CDR3 is TGTGCCATCAGTGAGGGCCTCACCGGGGAGCTGTTTTTT. Its protein is CAISEGLTGELFF.